This is a list of T cell receptor beta chains from one sample in a study of blood T cell repertoires in COVID-19. Libraries were prepared by immunoSEQ multiplex PCR; TCRdb keeps only in-frame clonotypes and omits some of them. The profile covers around 56,000 clones, with over 70% appearing a single time and 14% taken by the ten largest. Sequencing used peripheral blood. The receptors shown here come from a woman aged 70-85 years with acute or convalescent COVID-19. CDR3s include the opening cysteine and the closing phenylalanine or tryptophan. Fields, in order: CDR3 protein, CDR3 DNA, CDR3 length, V gene, D gene, clone size, J gene. D genes are given only for firm matches. Size tells how often a clone was seen (once, few, many) or the class of an expanded clone, and some rows leave it out.

cdr3_aa: CASSRVPGQGKGYTF
cdr3_nt: TGTGCCAGCAGCCGAGTCCCGGGACAGGGGAAGGGCTACACCTTC
cdr3_length: 15
v_call: TRBV3-1/TRBV3-2
d_call: TRBD1
clone_size: NA
j_call: TRBJ1-2

cdr3_aa: CASSMSGAGTGELFF
cdr3_nt: TGTGCCAGCAGTATGAGCGGGGCTGGGACCGGGGAGCTGTTTTTT
cdr3_length: 15
v_call: TRBV6-4
d_call: TRBD2
clone_size: NA
j_call: TRBJ2-2

cdr3_aa: CSARGEETQYF
cdr3_nt: TGCAGTGCTAGAGGGGAGGAGACCCAGTACTTC
cdr3_length: 11
v_call: TRBV20-1
d_call: NA
clone_size: once
j_call: TRBJ2-5

cdr3_aa: CTSSWPGTGHGYTF
cdr3_nt: TGTACCAGCAGCTGGCCCGGGACAGGGCATGGCTACACCTTC
cdr3_length: 14
v_call: TRBV5-5
d_call: TRBD1
clone_size: NA
j_call: TRBJ1-2

cdr3_aa: CASSLDRGTYGYTF
cdr3_nt: TGTGCCAGCAGCTTGGACAGGGGCACCTATGGCTACACCTTC
cdr3_length: 14
v_call: TRBV5-6
d_call: TRBD1
clone_size: few
j_call: TRBJ1-2

cdr3_aa: CASRGDRGSQYF
cdr3_nt: TGTGCCAGCAGGGGGGACAGGGGGTCGCAGTACTTC
cdr3_length: 12
v_call: TRBV2
d_call: TRBD1
clone_size: NA
j_call: TRBJ2-7

cdr3_aa: CASSHLQGAGYEQYF
cdr3_nt: TGTGCCAGCAGCCACTTACAGGGGGCTGGTTACGAGCAGTATTTC
cdr3_length: 15
v_call: TRBV4-2
d_call: TRBD1
clone_size: NA
j_call: TRBJ2-7

cdr3_aa: CASSRPPGANEQFF
cdr3_nt: TGTGCCAGCAGCCGCCCCCCAGGTGCGAATGAGCAGTTCTTC
cdr3_length: 14
v_call: TRBV4-2
d_call: NA
clone_size: NA
j_call: TRBJ2-1

cdr3_aa: CASSLNRDRELFF
cdr3_nt: TGTGCCAGCAGCTTAAATCGGGATAGGGAGCTGTTTTTT
cdr3_length: 13
v_call: TRBV7-3
d_call: NA
clone_size: NA
j_call: TRBJ2-2

cdr3_aa: CASSIWALAKNIQYF
cdr3_nt: TGTGCCAGTAGTATATGGGCGTTGGCCAAAAACATTCAGTACTTC
cdr3_length: 15
v_call: TRBV19
d_call: NA
clone_size: few
j_call: TRBJ2-4